The clone carrying this T cell receptor (beta chain) was counted once. These data originate in a study of OX40 agonist ivuxolimab in advanced cancers. This CDR3 is 13 amino acids long. Per germline, CDR1 MNHEY and CDR2 SVGAGI. V dropped 8 bases and J dropped 8; count of bases not matched to a gene: 6. Only in-frame clones appear in the TCRdb table, and some are missing; sequencing was by immunoSEQ multiplex PCR. The sample lists under 85,000 clones, more than 70% seen once, with around 0.7% in the top ten. The sequenced sample was CD4+ or CD8+ T cells sorted from blood, obtained in a trial of the OX40 agonist ivuxolimab. This TCR came from an adult with an advanced solid tumor such as melanoma, head and neck, liver or kidney cancer. The chain couples TRBV6-5 to TRBJ1-4, with TRBD1 matching 9 bases. The CDR3 loop reads CASRDRVVEKLFF. CDR3 bases: TGTGCCAGCCGGGACAGGGTGGTAGAAAAACTGTTTTTT.